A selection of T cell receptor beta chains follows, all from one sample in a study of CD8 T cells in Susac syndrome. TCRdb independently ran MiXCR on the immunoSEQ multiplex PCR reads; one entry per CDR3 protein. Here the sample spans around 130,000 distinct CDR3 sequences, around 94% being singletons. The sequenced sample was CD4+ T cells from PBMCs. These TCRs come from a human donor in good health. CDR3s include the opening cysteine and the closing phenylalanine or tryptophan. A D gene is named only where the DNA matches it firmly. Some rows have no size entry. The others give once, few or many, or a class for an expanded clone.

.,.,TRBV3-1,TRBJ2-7,TGTGCCAGCAGCCAAGAAGCTAGGGGCGAGCAGTACTTC,CASSQEARGEQYF
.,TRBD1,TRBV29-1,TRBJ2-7,TGCAGCGTTGCGGGACAGGTCGGGGTTTTCGAGCAGTACTTC,CSVAGQVGVFEQYF
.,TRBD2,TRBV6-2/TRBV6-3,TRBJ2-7,TGTGCCAGCGGCCAACCGGGGGGCTCCTACGAGCAGTACTTC,CASGQPGGSYEQYF
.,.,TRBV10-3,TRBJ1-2,TGTGCCATCAGTGAGTCAGTGACAGCCGGCTACACCTTC,CAISESVTAGYTF
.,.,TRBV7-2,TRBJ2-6,TGTGCCAGCAGCGCCGTGGGAGGAATCTCTGGGGCCAACGTCCTGACTTTC,CASSAVGGISGANVLTF
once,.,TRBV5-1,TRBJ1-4,TGCGCCAGCAGCGTAACTGGGAGCGTGGCTGAAAAACTGTTTTTT,CASSVTGSVAEKLFF
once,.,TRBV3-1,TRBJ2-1,TGTGCCAGCAGCCAGACTGCTTTCGACTCCTACAATGAGCAGTTCTTC,CASSQTAFDSYNEQFF
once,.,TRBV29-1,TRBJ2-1,TGCAGCGTTGAAGAGGCCACAAGCAATGAGCAGTTCTTC,CSVEEATSNEQFF
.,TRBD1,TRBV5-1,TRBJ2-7,TGCGCCAGCAGCTTGGGGGGACAGGGCCCTTACGAGCAGTACTTC,CASSLGGQGPYEQYF
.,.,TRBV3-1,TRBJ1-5,TGTGCCAGCAGCCAAGGTTCAGGTAGGAGAAATCAGCCCCAGCATTTT,CASSQGSGRRNQPQHF
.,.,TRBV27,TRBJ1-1,TGTGCCAGCAGTTTAGACGGGGCAATGAACACTGAAGCTTTCTTT,CASSLDGAMNTEAFF
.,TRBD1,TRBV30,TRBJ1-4,TGTGCCTGGAGTGGAACCCGGGACAGGGGGATTGAAAAACTGTTTTTT,CAWSGTRDRGIEKLFF
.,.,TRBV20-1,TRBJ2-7,TGCAGTGCTAGACAGGGGAGTCGCTACGAGCAGTACTTC,CSARQGSRYEQYF
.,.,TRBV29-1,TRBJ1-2,TGCAGCGTTGAATGGGCTAACTATGGCTACACCTTC,CSVEWANYGYTF
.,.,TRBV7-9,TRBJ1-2,TGTGCCAGCAGCTCCCAGTCGTACTATGGCTACACCTTC,CASSSQSYYGYTF
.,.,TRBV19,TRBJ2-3,TGTGCCAGTAGTATCCGGGGTCAAGATACGCAGTATTTT,CASSIRGQDTQYF
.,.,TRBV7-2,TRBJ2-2,TGTGCCAGCAGCTTAGGGGTTGTCGGGGAGCTGTTTTTT,CASSLGVVGELFF
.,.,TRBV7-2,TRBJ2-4,TGTGCCAGCAGCTTAGGACAAACTCTAGCCAAAAACATTCAGTACTTC,CASSLGQTLAKNIQYF
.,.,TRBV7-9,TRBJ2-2,TGTGCCAGCAGCTTAGCTTTGGTCGGGGAGCTGTTTTTT,CASSLALVGELFF
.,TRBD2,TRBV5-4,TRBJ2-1,TGTGCCAGCAGCTTGGCCGTAGCGGGAGTGGGTGAGCAGTTCTTC,CASSLAVAGVGEQFF
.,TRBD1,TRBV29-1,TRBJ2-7,TGCAGCGTTGACGGACAGGGGTGGAACGAGCAGTACTTC,CSVDGQGWNEQYF
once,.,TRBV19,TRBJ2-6,TGTGCCAGTAGTATCCTTACGGGGAGTGGGGCCAACGTCCTGACTTTC,CASSILTGSGANVLTF
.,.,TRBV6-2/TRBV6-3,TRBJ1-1,TGTGCCAGCAGTTACCCCCCCTCTAGGAACACTGAAGCTTTCTTT,CASSYPPSRNTEAFF
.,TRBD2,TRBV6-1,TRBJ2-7,TGTGCCTCCACCCCGAGACTAGCGGACTACGAGCAGTACTTC,CASTPRLADYEQYF
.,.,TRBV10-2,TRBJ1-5,TGCGCCAGCAGTGGGGGCCCCGGGCAGCCCCAGCATTTT,CASSGGPGQPQHF
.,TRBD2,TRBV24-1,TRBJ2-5,TGTGCCACCCAGGATAGCGGGAGGGCCCAAGAGACCCAGTACTTC,CATQDSGRAQETQYF
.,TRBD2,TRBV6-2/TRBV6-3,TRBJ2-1,TGTGCCAGCACCCTCAGCGGGAGCTCCTACAATGAGCAGTTCTTC,CASTLSGSSYNEQFF
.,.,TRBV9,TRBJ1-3,TGTGCCAGCAGCCCCCTACTCGGGGGGGCTAACACCATATATTTT,CASSPLLGGANTIYF
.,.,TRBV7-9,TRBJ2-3,TGTGCCAGCAGCATAACGGCTAGCACAGATACGCAGTATTTT,CASSITASTDTQYF
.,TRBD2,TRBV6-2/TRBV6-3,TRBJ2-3,TGTGCCAGCAGTCCCAGCGGGAGTGTCGCAGATACGCAGTATTTT,CASSPSGSVADTQYF
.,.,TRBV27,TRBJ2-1,TGTGCCAGCAGTTACGAGAGATCCGCCTACAATGAGCAGTTCTTC,CASSYERSAYNEQFF
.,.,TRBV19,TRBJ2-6,TGTGCCAGTAGTGAGTCTCACTCTGGGGCCAACGTCCTGACTTTC,CASSESHSGANVLTF
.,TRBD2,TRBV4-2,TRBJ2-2,TGTGCCAGCAGCCAGGGTAGCGGGGAAGACGGGGAGCTGTTTTTT,CASSQGSGEDGELFF
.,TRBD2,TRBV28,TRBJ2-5,TGTGCCAGCAGCCCCATAGGAGCGGGAGGGGTGGAGACCCAGTACTTC,CASSPIGAGGVETQYF
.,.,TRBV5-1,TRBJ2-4,TGCGCCAGCAGCTTGTGGCAGGGGCCCGCGGGAAACATTCAGTACTTC,CASSLWQGPAGNIQYF
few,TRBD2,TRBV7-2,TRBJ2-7,TGTGCCAGCAGCTTCCTAGCGGGAGGAAGATACGAGCAGTACTTC,CASSFLAGGRYEQYF
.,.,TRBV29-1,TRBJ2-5,TGCAGCGTTAATCCGGGGGAGACCCAGTACTTC,CSVNPGETQYF
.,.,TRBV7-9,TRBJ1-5,TGTGCCAGCAGCGCAGACAATCAGCCCCAGCATTTT,CASSADNQPQHF
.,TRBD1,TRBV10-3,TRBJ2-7,TGTGCCATCAGAGGGACAGGGAAATACGAGCAGTACTTC,CAIRGTGKYEQYF
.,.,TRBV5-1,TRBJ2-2,TGCGCCAGCAGCTTGGGTGCCGCGAACACCGGGGAGCTGTTTTTT,CASSLGAANTGELFF
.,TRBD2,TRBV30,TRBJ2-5,TGTGCCTCCGGGACTAGCGGGAGCGGAGGCCAAGAGACCCAGTACTTC,CASGTSGSGGQETQYF
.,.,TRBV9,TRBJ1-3,TGTGCCAGCAGCGTAGAGGGCAGGGAAACTGGAAACACCATATATTTT,CASSVEGRETGNTIYF
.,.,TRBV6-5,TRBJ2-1,TGTGCCAGCAGTTACTCAGGGAAGGTCAATGAGCAGTTCTTC,CASSYSGKVNEQFF
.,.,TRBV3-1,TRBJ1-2,TGTGCCAGCAGCCCCTTGGAAACTACAAGCTATGGCTACACCTTC,CASSPLETTSYGYTF
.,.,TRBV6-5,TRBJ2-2,TGTGCCAGCAGTTTCCTTGGGGGGCTTTCGAACACCGGGGAGCTGTTTTTT,CASSFLGGLSNTGELFF
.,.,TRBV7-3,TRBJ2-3,TGTGCCAGCAGCCAAAGGGGGTTTTCAGATACGCAGTATTTT,CASSQRGFSDTQYF
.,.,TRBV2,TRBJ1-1,TGTGCCAGCAGTGAAGGCAGGGGACTCACTGAAGCTTTCTTT,CASSEGRGLTEAFF
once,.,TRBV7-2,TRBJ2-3,TGTGCCAGCAGCTTGAGGGGAGTCACAGATACGCAGTATTTT,CASSLRGVTDTQYF
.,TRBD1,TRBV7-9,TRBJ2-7,TGTGCCAGCAGCTTCCGCCGGGACAGGGACCACGAGCAGTACTTC,CASSFRRDRDHEQYF
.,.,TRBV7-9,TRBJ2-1,TGTGCCAGCAGCTTAGGTGGAGGGGGCAATGAGCAGTTCTTC,CASSLGGGGNEQFF
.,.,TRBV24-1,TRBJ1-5,TGTGCCACCAGTGACCACGACGGTGATAGCAATCAGCCCCAGCATTTT,CATSDHDGDSNQPQHF
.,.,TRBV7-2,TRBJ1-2,TGTGCCAGCAGCGAAGCCACCGGGGCGGGTGGCTACACCTTC,CASSEATGAGGYTF
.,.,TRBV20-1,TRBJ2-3,TGCAGTGCTGTGTCCTGGGCGGTCACAGATACGCAGTATTTT,CSAVSWAVTDTQYF
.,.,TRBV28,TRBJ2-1,TGTGCCAGCAGTTTAACTGACGGCTCCTACAATGAGCAGTTCTTC,CASSLTDGSYNEQFF
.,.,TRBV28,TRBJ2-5,TGTGCCAGCAGCCGTTTTCTTACCGGGGGATGGTGGGAGACCCAGTACTTC,CASSRFLTGGWWETQYF
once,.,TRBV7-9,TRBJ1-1,TGTGCCAGCAGCTCGACAGACATGAACACTGAAGCTTTCTTT,CASSSTDMNTEAFF
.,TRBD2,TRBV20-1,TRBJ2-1,TGCAGTGCTGCCGGGACTAGCGGTTACAATGAGCAGTTCTTC,CSAAGTSGYNEQFF
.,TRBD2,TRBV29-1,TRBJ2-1,TGCAGCGTTGAAGGACTAGCGGATTACTACAATGAGCAGTTCTTC,CSVEGLADYYNEQFF
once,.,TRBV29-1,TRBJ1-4,TGCAGCGCTCCCGGGAGTAATGAAAAACTGTTTTTT,CSAPGSNEKLFF